The 30 T cell receptor beta chains below come from one sample, sequenced in a study of T-cell reconstitution after alpha-beta-depleted transplantation in children. Preparation of the TCRbeta library involved a method that used unique molecular identifiers. TCRdb redid the calling of the PCR reads with MiXCR, one entry per CDR3 protein. The sample holds a few hundred thousand distinct CDR3 sequences, 10% seen once. The material sequenced was PBMCs from the stem cell graft donor, taken from the stem cell graft. These receptors all come from a human donor who donated a stem cell graft to a child with acute lymphoblastic leukemia.

This clonotype was recorded many times. This rearrangement joins TRBV7-2 to TRBJ2-1; D possibly corresponds to TRBD2 (6 bases). V was trimmed by 3 bases and J by 7 bases, leaving 16 bases between them. The CDR3 extends over 15 amino acids. Looked up from germline, CDR1 is SGHTA and CDR2 is FQGNSA. This CDR3 reads CASSFGRSGRNEQFF. Written as DNA, the CDR3 is TGTGCCAGCAGCTTTGGGAGGTCGGGTCGGAATGAGCAGTTCTTC.

This clonotype has more than one count but fewer than ten. The gene calls are TRBV27 and TRBJ2-7, with 8 positions matching TRBD2. Germline values: CDR1 MNHEY, CDR2 SMNVEV (reference sequence). There are 14 residues in the CDR3. V trimming: 2 bases; J trimming: 4 bases; junction bases outside the gene matches: 4. This chain's CDR3 is CASSLPGGGYEQYF. In nucleotides, the CDR3 is TGTGCCAGCAGTTTACCGGGAGGGGGGTACGAGCAGTACTTC.

This clonotype showed up many times. The chain combines TRBV3-1 with TRBJ2-2; no firm D call. Trimming took 1 base from V and 3 from J, leaving 6 bases between them. The CDR3 consists of 14 residues. CDR1 and CDR2 from the germline V gene are LGHDT and YNNKEL (reference sequence). CDR3 nucleotides: TGTGCCAGCAGCCAAGTAGGGCACACCGGGGAGCTGTTTTTT. Protein sequence: CASSQVGHTGELFF. Together with reference TRBV3-1 and TRBJ2-2, the CDR3 gives the full variable domain: DTAVSQTPKYLVTQMGNDKSIKCEQNLGHDTMYWYKQDSKKFLKIMFSYNNKELIINETVPNRFSPKSPDKAHLNLHINSLELGDSAVYFCASSQVGHTGELFFGEGSRLTVL.

This sequence joins TRBV20-1 and TRBJ2-7; 9 nucleotides match TRBD1. This CDR3 is 16 amino acids long. The J segment lost 2 bases and the V segment lost 6 bases, leaving 14 bases of the junction unmatched. CDR1 and CDR2 (germline): DFQATT, SNEGSKA (reference sequence). DNA for the CDR3: TGCAGTGCAAACTTAAATACAGGGGGCATGGCCTACGAGCAGTACTTC. It yields the protein CSANLNTGGMAYEQYF.

J is TRBJ1-2 and V is TRBV27; 11 bases are shared with TRBD1. Losses at the gene ends were 11 bases for V and 4 bases for J; bases not matched to a gene: 6. The CDR3 is 13 amino acids. Germline CDR1 and CDR2: MNHEY and SMNVEV (reference sequence). The CDR3 spells CAVGTGGRYGYTF. CDR3 in DNA: TGTGCCGTCGGGACAGGGGGTCGCTATGGCTACACCTTC.

V is TRBV9 and J is TRBJ2-3; D possibly corresponds to TRBD2 (6 bases). CDR1 and CDR2 from the germline V gene are SGDLS and YYNGEE. The ends were cut back, 3 bases at V and 6 bases at J, with 17 bases in the middle. The CDR3 loop spans 15 amino acids. CDR3 sequence (DNA): TGTGCCAGCAGCGCCCCCGAGGGACTGGGGGATACGCAGTATTTT. Translated, it gives CASSAPEGLGDTQYF.

This clonotype was observed a few times. This chain links TRBV12-3 or TRBV12-4 with TRBJ1-5; possible D gene TRBD1, 5 bases. CDR3 length: 15 amino acids. V dropped 5 bases and J dropped 5 bases, with 16 bases sitting between them. The CDR3 here is CASSNQGWGDQPQHF. CDR3 DNA: TGTGCCAGCAGTAATCAGGGTTGGGGAGATCAGCCCCAGCATTTT.

V usage is TRBV7-9 and J usage is TRBJ2-7, with D unclear. The V and J ends lost 8 bases and 5 bases respectively, with 16 bases between them. This CDR3 has 13 amino acids. Germline CDR1 and CDR2: SEHNR and FQNEAQ (reference sequence). The chain's CDR3 is CASSKGYVDEQYF. As DNA, the CDR3 is TGTGCCAGCTCGAAAGGTTATGTTGACGAGCAGTACTTC.

The gene calls are TRBV12-3 or TRBV12-4 and TRBJ2-2; 14 nucleotides line up with TRBD2. With V trimmed by 7 bases and J by 6 bases, 4 bases remained unmatched. This CDR3 comprises 15 residues. CDR3: CASTRTSGRSGELFF. The CDR3 region has the DNA TGTGCCAGCACCCGGACTAGCGGGAGGTCCGGGGAGCTGTTTTTT.

This clonotype showed up just a few times. This chain uses TRBV12-3 or TRBV12-4 with TRBJ2-7; no clear D gene. The germline V and J ends were trimmed by 3 bases and 7 bases, with 16 bases remaining between them. The CDR3 sequence is 14 residues long. The CDR3 protein is CASSFLGPLREQYF. The CDR3 DNA follows: TGTGCCAGCAGTTTCCTAGGGCCTCTGAGAGAGCAGTACTTC.

The sample holds many counts of this clonotype. V and J are TRBV12-3 or TRBV12-4 and TRBJ2-7; 9 bases map to TRBD2. The CDR3 length is 13 residues. V shed 6 bases and J 6 bases; nucleotides not matched to a gene: 6. CDR3 region: CASSQGLAGEQYF. As DNA, the CDR3 is TGTGCCAGCAGCCAGGGACTAGCAGGCGAGCAGTACTTC.

The V and J genes are TRBV20-1 and TRBJ2-1; no clear D gene. V was cut by 0 bases and J by 9 bases, with 9 bases left in between. From germline, CDR1 is DFQATT and CDR2 SNEGSKA (reference sequence). The CDR3 has 12 residues. The CDR3 DNA sequence: TGCAGTGCTAGAGATCTGACTGTTGAGCAGTTCTTC. Translation gives CSARDLTVEQFF.

Concerning this clonotype: One end of the junction fails to match germline, which may point to a read error. The chain uses TRBV11-1 and TRBJ1-2; 9 nucleotides match TRBD1. The germline CDR1 and CDR2 sequences are SGHAT and FQDESV (reference sequence). CDR3 length equals 13 residues. The CDR3 sequence is CASSFGTGLGDTF. DNA for the CDR3: TGTGCCAGCAGTTTTGGGACAGGGCTTGGCGACACCTTC.

This clonotype was detected ten times or more. The gene calls are TRBV7-9 and TRBJ2-1, with D unresolved. Germline V gene lookup returns CDR1 SEHNR and CDR2 FQNEAQ (reference sequence). V was trimmed by 1 base and J by 2 bases, leaving 6 bases between them. The CDR3 runs to 14 residues. The CDR3 sequence: CASSLDSAYNEQFF. Here the CDR3 DNA reads TGTGCCAGCAGCTTAGACAGCGCCTACAATGAGCAGTTCTTC.

This clonotype was recorded a few times. This chain joins TRBV4-2 and TRBJ2-2, with D maybe TRBD1 (7 bases). V was cut by 1 base and J by 4 bases, with 19 bases left in between. CDR1 and CDR2 (germline): LGHNA, YNFKEQ. The CDR3 contains 18 residues. CDR3 protein: CASSQGDRLDSLTGELFF. The CDR3 DNA reads as TGTGCCAGCAGCCAAGGGGACAGACTAGATTCCCTCACCGGGGAGCTGTTTTTT.

The chain has TRBV27 and TRBJ1-6; D remains ambiguous. The CDR3 consists of 13 residues. Looked up from germline, CDR1 is MNHEY and CDR2 is SMNVEV (reference sequence). The ends were cut back, 3 bases at V and 7 bases at J, with 7 bases in the middle. The DNA for the CDR3 is TGTGCCAGCAGTTTGACCCGAAATTCACCCCTCCACTTT. Protein: CASSLTRNSPLHF.

Ten or more counts support this clonotype. V and J are TRBV12-3 or TRBV12-4 and TRBJ2-3, with 9 bases that match TRBD2. CDR3 size: 15 residues. Trimming at V came to 8 bases and at J to 4 bases, leaving 10 bases not matched to a gene. The CDR3 nucleotides are TGTGCCAGCTCAATTAGCGGGAGAATGGCAGATACGCAGTATTTT. Protein sequence: CASSISGRMADTQYF.

The rearrangement uses TRBV27 and TRBJ2-1; D not resolved. Trimming removed 5 bases at V and 12 bases at J, with 20 bases between. The CDR3 is made up of 14 amino acids. Germline values: CDR1 MNHEY, CDR2 SMNVEV (reference sequence). The CDR3 bases are TGTGCCAGCAGTGAAGCCCTCGGTAGCCCGCTGCAGTTCTTC. It codes for CASSEALGSPLQFF.

This clonotype occurred a few times. The V gene is TRBV11-2, the J gene TRBJ2-1, with TRBD2 identical over 9 bases. The CDR3 runs to 17 residues. Germline values: CDR1 SGHAT, CDR2 FQNNGV. Losses at the gene ends were 5 bases for V and 3 bases for J; bases not matched to a gene: 11. CDR3 in amino acids: CASSPVPWREGYNEQFF. The CDR3 DNA follows: TGTGCCAGCAGCCCCGTACCATGGCGGGAGGGCTACAATGAGCAGTTCTTC.

The chain is built from TRBV14 and TRBJ2-1, with TRBD2 matching over 11 bases. The CDR3 loop spans 15 amino acids. Looked up from germline, CDR1 is SGHDN and CDR2 is FVKESK. J lost 8 bases, V lost 3 bases, and 6 bases had no gene match. CDR3 coding DNA: TGTGCCAGCAGCCACCGTACTAGCGGGAGACATGAGCAGTTCTTC. Protein product: CASSHRTSGRHEQFF.

This clonotype was seen a few times. The junction differs from germline at one of its ends, possibly a read error. J is TRBJ2-4 and V is TRBV5-1; 8 bases fit TRBD1. The V gene's germline CDR1 is SGHRS and CDR2 YFSETQ. This CDR3 has 12 amino acids. The CDR3 DNA reads as TGCGCCAGCAGCGAACCCCCGGGACAGGCATCCTTC. Amino acids: CASSEPPGQASF.

This clonotype was seen more than once but under ten times. The chain is built from TRBV3-1 and TRBJ2-7; 8 positions match TRBD1. The germline gives CDR1 LGHDT, CDR2 YNNKEL (reference sequence). The CDR3 covers 15 residues. V lost 2 bases and J lost 4; bases outside the gene matches: 7. Here the CDR3 DNA reads TGTGCCAGCAGCCAACCTAGGACAGGGTTTTACGAGCAGTACTTC. It specifies CASSQPRTGFYEQYF.

CDR3 sequence: CASSRVRASGRDNEQFF. The CDR3 nucleotides are TGTGCCAGCAGTCGCGTCAGGGCTAGCGGGAGGGACAATGAGCAGTTCTTC. This rearrangement joins TRBV12-3 or TRBV12-4 to TRBJ2-1; 12 bases are a match to TRBD2. The V and J ends lost 5 bases and 5 bases, in that order; junction bases with no gene match: 10. This CDR3 comprises 17 residues.

This clonotype was detected many times. V gene TRBV12-3 or TRBV12-4 combines with J gene TRBJ2-2; D possibly corresponds to TRBD1 (5 bases). With 3 bases removed from V and 5 bases from J, the gap between germline ends came to 13 bases. The CDR3 extends over 15 amino acids. CDR3 amino acids: CASSLFQGRTGELFF. In nucleotides, the CDR3 is TGTGCCAGCAGTTTGTTTCAGGGAAGAACCGGGGAGCTGTTTTTT.

The V gene is TRBV12-3 or TRBV12-4, the J gene TRBJ2-1; TRBD2 agrees at 7 bases. CDR3 length equals 15 residues. Unmatched junction bases numbered 5, after V lost 6 bases and J lost 0 bases. The CDR3 reads CASRTGGSSYNEQFF. The CDR3 nucleotides read TGTGCCAGCAGGACCGGGGGGAGCTCCTACAATGAGCAGTTCTTC.

The chain couples TRBV5-1 to TRBJ2-1, with TRBD2 matching over 12 bases. From germline, CDR1 is SGHRS and CDR2 YFSETQ. Losses at the gene ends were 4 bases for V and 6 bases for J; bases not matched to a gene: 8. The CDR3 loop spans 16 amino acids. The chain's CDR3 is CASSEGLAGPINEQFF. The CDR3 DNA reads TGCGCCAGCAGCGAGGGACTAGCGGGCCCTATCAATGAGCAGTTCTTC.

This clonotype was detected a few times. This chain connects TRBV15 to TRBJ2-2, with 8 bases fitting TRBD1. Germline lookup yields CDR1 LNHNV and CDR2 YYDKDF (reference sequence). V trimming: 5 bases; J trimming: 6 bases; junction bases outside the gene matches: 11. CDR3 size: 16 residues. CDR3 loop: CATSFPGQGVAGELFF. CDR3 DNA sequence: TGTGCCACCAGCTTCCCAGGACAGGGTGTTGCCGGGGAGCTGTTTTTT.

The rearrangement joins TRBV5-1 to TRBJ2-7; TRBD1 is a possible D gene (6 bases). Trimming stripped 4 bases from V and 4 bases from J, with 15 bases between. This CDR3 region has 14 residues. From germline, CDR1 is SGHRS and CDR2 YFSETQ. CDR3 protein: CASSPGDTGYEQYF. The CDR3 DNA reads as TGCGCCAGCAGCCCGGGTGATACAGGGTACGAGCAGTACTTC.

The sample holds many counts of this clonotype. A junction boundary mismatches the germline segment, possibly from a read error. This sequence joins TRBV7-7 and TRBJ2-1; TRBD2 matches at 8 bases. Germline assignment: CDR1 SSHAT and CDR2 FNYEAQ (reference sequence). This CDR3 is built from 15 residues. In nucleotides, the CDR3 is TGTGCTAGCAGTCCAAGCGGGAGCGGCGACAATGAGCAGTTCTTC. Translating gives CASSPSGSGDNEQFF.

The V call is TRBV30, the J call TRBJ2-1; 8 bases are shared with TRBD2. Looked up from germline, CDR1 is GTSNPN and CDR2 is SVGIG (reference sequence). The CDR3 totals 13 residues. V lost 3 bases, J lost 8 bases, and 6 bases stayed unmatched. CDR3 in DNA: TGTGCCTGGAGCAGCGGGAGAGGCGATGAGCAGTTCTTC. Its protein product is CAWSSGRGDEQFF.